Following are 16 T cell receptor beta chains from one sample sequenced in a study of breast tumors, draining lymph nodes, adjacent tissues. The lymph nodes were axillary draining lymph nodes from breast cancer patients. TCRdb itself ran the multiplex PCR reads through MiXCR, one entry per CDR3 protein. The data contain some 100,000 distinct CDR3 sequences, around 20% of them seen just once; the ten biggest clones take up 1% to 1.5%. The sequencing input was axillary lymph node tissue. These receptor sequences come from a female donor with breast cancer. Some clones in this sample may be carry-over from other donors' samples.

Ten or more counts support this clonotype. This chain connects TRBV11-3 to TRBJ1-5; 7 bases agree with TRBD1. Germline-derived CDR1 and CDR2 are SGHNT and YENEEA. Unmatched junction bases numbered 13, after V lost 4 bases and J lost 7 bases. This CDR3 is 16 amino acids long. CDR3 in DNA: TGTGCCAGCAGCTGGGGTCGACAGGGTTGGATCCAGCCCCAGCATTTT. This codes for CASSWGRQGWIQPQHF.

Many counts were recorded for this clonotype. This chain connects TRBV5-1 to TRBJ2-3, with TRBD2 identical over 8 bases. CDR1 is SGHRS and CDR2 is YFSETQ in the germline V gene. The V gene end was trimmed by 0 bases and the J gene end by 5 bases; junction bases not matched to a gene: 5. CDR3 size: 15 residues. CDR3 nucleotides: TGCGCCAGCAGCTTGGAGGTAGCGGGACTAGATACGCAGTATTTT. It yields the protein CASSLEVAGLDTQYF.

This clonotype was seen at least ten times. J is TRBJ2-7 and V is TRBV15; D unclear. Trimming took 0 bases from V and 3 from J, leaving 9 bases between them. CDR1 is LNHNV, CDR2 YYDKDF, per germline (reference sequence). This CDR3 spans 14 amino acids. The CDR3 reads CATSRDLGFYEQYF. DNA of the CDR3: TGTGCCACCAGCAGAGATTTAGGGTTCTACGAGCAGTACTTC.

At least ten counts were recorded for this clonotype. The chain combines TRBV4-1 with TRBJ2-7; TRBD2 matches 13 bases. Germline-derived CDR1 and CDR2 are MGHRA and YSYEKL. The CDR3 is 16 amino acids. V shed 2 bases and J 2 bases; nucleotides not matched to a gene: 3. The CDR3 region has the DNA TGCGCCAGCAGCCAACTAACTAGCGGGAGGGCCTACGAGCAGTACTTC. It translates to CASSQLTSGRAYEQYF.

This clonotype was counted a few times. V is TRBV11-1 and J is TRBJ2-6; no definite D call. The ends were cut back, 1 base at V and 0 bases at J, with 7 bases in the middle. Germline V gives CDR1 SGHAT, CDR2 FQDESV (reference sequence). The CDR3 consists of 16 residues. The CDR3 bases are TGTGCCAGCAGCTTAGAACCCCACTCTGGGGCCAACGTCCTGACTTTC. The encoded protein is CASSLEPHSGANVLTF.

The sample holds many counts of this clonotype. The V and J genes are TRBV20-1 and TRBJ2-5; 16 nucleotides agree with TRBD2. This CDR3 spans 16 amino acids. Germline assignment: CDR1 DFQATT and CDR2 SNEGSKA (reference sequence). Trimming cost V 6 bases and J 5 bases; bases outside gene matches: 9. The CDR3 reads CSAEGTSGGARETQYF. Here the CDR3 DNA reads TGCAGTGCCGAGGGGACTAGCGGGGGGGCGCGGGAGACCCAGTACTTC.

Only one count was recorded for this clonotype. The CDR3 protein is CAWSGGVGEAFF. In nucleotides, the CDR3 is TGTGCCTGGAGTGGGGGTGTGGGTGAAGCTTTCTTT. The gene calls are TRBV30 and TRBJ1-1, with D uncertain. This CDR3 has 12 residues. Germline V gene sequence: CDR1 GTSNPN, CDR2 SVGIG (reference sequence). Trimming took off 1 base at V and 7 bases at J, with 10 bases between the two ends.

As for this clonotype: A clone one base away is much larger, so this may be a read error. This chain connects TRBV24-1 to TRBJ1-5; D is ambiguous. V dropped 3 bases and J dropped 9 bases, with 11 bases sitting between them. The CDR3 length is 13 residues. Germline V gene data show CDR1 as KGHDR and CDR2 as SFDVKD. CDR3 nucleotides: TGTGCCACCAGTGATAGCTATCTTGGGCCCCAGCATTTT. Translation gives CATSDSYLGPQHF.

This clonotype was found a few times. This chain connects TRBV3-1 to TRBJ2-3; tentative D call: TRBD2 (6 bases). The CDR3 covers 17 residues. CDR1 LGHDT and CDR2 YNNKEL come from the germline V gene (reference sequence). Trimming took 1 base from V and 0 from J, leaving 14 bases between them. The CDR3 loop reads CASSQVSGTSSTDTQYF. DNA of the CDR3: TGTGCCAGCAGCCAAGTCTCCGGGACTTCTAGCACAGATACGCAGTATTTT.

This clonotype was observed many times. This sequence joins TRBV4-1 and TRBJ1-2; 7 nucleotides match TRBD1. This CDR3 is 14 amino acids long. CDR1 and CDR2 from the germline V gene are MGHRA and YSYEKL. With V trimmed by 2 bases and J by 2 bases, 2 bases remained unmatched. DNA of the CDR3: TGCGCCAGCAGCCAAACGGGACAGAACTATGGCTACACCTTC. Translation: CASSQTGQNYGYTF.

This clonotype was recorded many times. As DNA, the CDR3 is TGTGCCAGCAGTTTTTGGCAGGACGACGAGCAGTTCTTC. It is translated as CASSFWQDDEQFF. V gene TRBV27 combines with J gene TRBJ2-1, with D unresolved. Trimming shortened V by 3 bases and J by 10 bases, and 13 bases separated the two germline ends. The CDR3 spans 13 residues. CDR1 is MNHEY, CDR2 SMNVEV, per germline (reference sequence).

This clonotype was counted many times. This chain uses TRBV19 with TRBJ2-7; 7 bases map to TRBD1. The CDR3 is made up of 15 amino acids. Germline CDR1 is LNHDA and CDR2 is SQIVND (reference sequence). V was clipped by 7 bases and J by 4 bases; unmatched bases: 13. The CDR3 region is CASKEAGGLSYEQYF. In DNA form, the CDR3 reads TGTGCCAGTAAAGAGGCAGGGGGTTTGTCGTACGAGCAGTACTTC.

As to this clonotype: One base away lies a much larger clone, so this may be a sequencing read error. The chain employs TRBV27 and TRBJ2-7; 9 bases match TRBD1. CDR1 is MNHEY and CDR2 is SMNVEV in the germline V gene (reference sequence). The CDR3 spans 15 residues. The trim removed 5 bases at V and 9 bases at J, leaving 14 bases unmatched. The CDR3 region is CASSGLGTGLHGQYF. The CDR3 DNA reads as TGTGCCAGCAGTGGGCTCGGGACAGGGTTACACGGGCAGTACTTC.

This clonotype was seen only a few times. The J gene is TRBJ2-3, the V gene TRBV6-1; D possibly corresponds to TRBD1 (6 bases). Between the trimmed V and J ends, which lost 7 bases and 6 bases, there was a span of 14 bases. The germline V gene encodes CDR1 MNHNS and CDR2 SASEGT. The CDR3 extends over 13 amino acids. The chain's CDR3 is CASTKQGMDTQYF. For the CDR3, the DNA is TGTGCCAGCACAAAACAGGGTATGGATACGCAGTATTTT.

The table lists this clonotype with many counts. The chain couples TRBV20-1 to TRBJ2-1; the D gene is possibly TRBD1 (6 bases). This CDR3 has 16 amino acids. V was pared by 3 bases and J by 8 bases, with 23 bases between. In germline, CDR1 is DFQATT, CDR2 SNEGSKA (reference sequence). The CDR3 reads CSARAAGTLVLYEQFF. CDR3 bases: TGCAGTGCTAGGGCAGCCGGGACACTCGTTTTGTATGAGCAGTTCTTC.

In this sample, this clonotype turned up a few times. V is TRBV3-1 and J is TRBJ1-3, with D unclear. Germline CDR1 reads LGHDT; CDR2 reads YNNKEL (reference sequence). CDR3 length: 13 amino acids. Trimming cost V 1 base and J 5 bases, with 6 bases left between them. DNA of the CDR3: TGTGCCAGCAGCCAAGCGTTACGAAACACCATATATTTT. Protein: CASSQALRNTIYF.